This T cell receptor beta chain was sequenced for a study of blood T cell repertoires in COVID-19. CDR3 length: 15 amino acids. The germline V gene has CDR1 SGDLS and CDR2 YYNGEE. On this clone itself: The junction and the germline gene differ at one end; a read error may be behind it.

This table comes from immunoSEQ multiplex PCR, and its TCRdb copy is limited to in-frame clones, with some not included. The sample consists of 250,000 to 300,000 clones, around 90% of them appearing once. The source of this sequence is a human donor in a cohort exposed to, infected with or recovered from COVID-19 (not recorded which). The donor label of this sample is uncertain. The chain has TRBV9 and TRBJ2-2; 7 nucleotides agree with TRBD1. Sequencing input: PBMCs or T cells enriched from blood (not recorded which). CDR3: CASSLSTGNAGELFF. The CDR3 region has the DNA TGTGCCAGCAGCCTGTCGACAGGGAACGCCGGGGAGCTGTTTTTT.